This TCR beta chain was captured by sequencing in a study of glioma-infiltrating T cells (dated by TCRdb to the mid-2010s). Notes on the research overall: Low-grade gliomas were represented by WHO grade II oligodendrogliomas or astrocytomas, and glioblastomas were represented by WHO grade IV tumors that were sampled at initial rather than recurrent diagnosis. Dexamethasone was administered to glioma patients for six or fewer days before surgery. Blood libraries targeted roughly 4- to 10-fold sequencing coverage of about a million peripheral T cells. The study sequenced TCR alpha- and beta-chain repertoires from glioma tissue, from non-neoplastic brain tissue and from matched peripheral blood mononuclear cells. Each tissue-infiltrating repertoire was compared with the same patient's peripheral blood repertoire to measure divergence between tissue and blood T-cell populations. The paired cohort comprised three low-grade glioma patients, under 10 primary glioblastoma patients and three non-glioma patients contributing non-neoplastic brain tissue. The full study reports these points: Group comparisons were based on small numbers of patients: three non-neoplastic, three low-grade glioma and eight glioblastoma patients. In non-neoplastic patients, VJ-independent divergence between tissue and blood fell below expectation, whereas in all gliomas, and especially in low-grade gliomas, the divergence rose above expectation. Patients with low tissue-blood divergence were marked by a signature set of shared blood CDR3 motifs, and that set was depleted in highly divergent patients. Only a very small number of CDR3 sequences turned up in both tissue and blood, a result put down to high CDR3 diversity combined with limited sampling.

About this clonotype itself: Its specific antigen is unknown. No qualities accompany the bases; no much larger clone lies one base away.

TCR alpha and beta CDR3 regions were amplified with the iRepertoire nested amplicon-rescue multiplex PCR (arm-PCR) platform from RNA. The input for one-step reverse transcription and amplification was about 95-400 ng of tissue mRNA or PBMC total RNA. Following bead purification, Illumina adapters were added by a secondary multiplex PCR, and the libraries were gel-purified between 200 and 400 bp. Internal 6-nucleotide barcodes were carried by the libraries and were used for demultiplexing. The libraries were sequenced on an Illumina MiSeq using 2x220 or 2x250 nucleotide paired-end reads. The source study handled its data this way. Paired reads were merged using FLASH 1.2.11 and aligned with BWA-MEM to the GRCh37 human genome, and TRA and TRB reads were then extracted. An IMGT-derived reference of cassette sequences and CDR3 motifs, with pseudogenes included, was used for V and J assignment. Reads were translated in three frames, and productive CDR3s were defined as those with a C...FGXG motif and no stop codons. Clonotypes were defined as unique combinations of V-J cassette pair and CDR3 amino acid sequence. Reads were filtered by Hamming distance, thresholded by each sample's sequence error rate in mapped regions. The public reads were run again by TCRdb, first through fastp at Q25 and then through MiXCR, and only productive beta chains were kept. Entries that share a CDR3 protein sequence are merged under the most common genes and DNA. The V and J calls follow TCRdb's processing rather than the paper's. Recorded for this sample are 300,000 to 450,000 distinct CDR3 sequences; about two fifths of them occurred a single time. More than 10% of the sample lies in the top ten.

Relative to germline, V is missing 5 bases and J is missing 5 bases, with 6 bases of the junction outside any gene match. In the germline V gene, CDR1 corresponds to MDHEN and CDR2 to SYDVKM. The CDR3 spans 14 residues, from the cysteine through the phenylalanine. Of all the DNA, just the CDR3 is kept, 42 bases in frame from base 1. Surgical brain or tumor specimens were cryofrozen in liquid nitrogen immediately after resection, and peripheral blood cells were collected concurrently. The TCR comes from a human donor with low-grade glioma or glioblastoma, undergoing nonglioma brain surgery, or in good health (not recorded which). The rearrangement joined TRBV28 to TRBJ2-7, with 10 bases matching TRBD2. The sequenced sample consisted of glioma tissue, nonneoplastic brain tissue, or PBMCs (not recorded which). The bases are TGTGCCAGCAGTCCCCCCCTAGCGGGAGACGAGCAGTACTTC. The translation is CASSPPLAGDEQYF.